The sequence of this T cell receptor beta chain was determined in a study of blood T cell repertoires in COVID-19. For the study at large: The samples span acute and convalescent COVID-19 from the United States, Italy and Spain. PBMCs, B-cell-depleted T cells, or T cells were the source of the cDNA or gDNA that made up the material.

Germline CDR1 SGHNT, CDR2 YYREEE (reference sequence). The CDR3 consists of 13 residues. Trimming removed 2 bases from V and 5 bases from J; junction bases left unmatched: 3. This clone was seen only once. Original analysis: Scientists estimated how many nucleated cells there were by amplifying reference gene primers. TCRdb's table, derived via immunoSEQ multiplex PCR, lists solely in-frame clones and lacks some. The V and J calls and clone size were taken over from that table, and D and trimming were inferred from the DNA. Of 290,000 or so clones detected, approximately 90% appear once; the ten largest clones hold approximately 2.1%.

The J gene is TRBJ1-1, the V gene TRBV5-4, with 7 positions matching TRBD1. The sample consisted of peripheral blood. The origin of this receptor is a woman aged 25-40 years with COVID-19, enrolled during active disease. In DNA form, the CDR3 reads TGTGCCAGCAGCTTCGACAGGGAGACTGAAGCTTTCTTT. As protein: CASSFDRETEAFF.